This entry lists 2 T cell receptor beta chains sequenced from one sample in a study of CD8 T cells in Susac syndrome. Random hexamers were used to reverse transcribe the RNA input (0.5 to 1 ug). TCRdb reanalysed the immunoSEQ multiplex PCR reads using MiXCR and keeps one entry per CDR3 protein. The sample holds roughly 200,000 distinct CDR3 sequences, about 95% seen once. Sequenced input: CD4+ T cells from PBMCs. Receptor source: a human donor in good health.

DNA for the CDR3: TGTGCCAGCAGTTTAAAAACGCCAGGAGGCTATGGCTACACCTTC. Translated, it gives CASSLKTPGGYGYTF. V usage is TRBV27 and J usage is TRBJ1-2; D remains unclear. The CDR3 loop spans 15 amino acids. The V and J ends lost 2 bases and 4 bases respectively, with 14 bases between them. Germline-derived CDR1 and CDR2 are MNHEY and SMNVEV (reference sequence).

The chain is built from TRBV5-1 and TRBJ1-4; unclear D gene. The CDR3 length is 13 residues. Germline CDR1 and CDR2: SGHRS and YFSETQ. V lost 5 bases and J lost 7, with 12 bases in between. The CDR3 reads CASSSIVGEKLFF. The CDR3 DNA sequence: TGCGCCAGCAGTTCCATCGTGGGTGAAAAACTGTTTTTT.